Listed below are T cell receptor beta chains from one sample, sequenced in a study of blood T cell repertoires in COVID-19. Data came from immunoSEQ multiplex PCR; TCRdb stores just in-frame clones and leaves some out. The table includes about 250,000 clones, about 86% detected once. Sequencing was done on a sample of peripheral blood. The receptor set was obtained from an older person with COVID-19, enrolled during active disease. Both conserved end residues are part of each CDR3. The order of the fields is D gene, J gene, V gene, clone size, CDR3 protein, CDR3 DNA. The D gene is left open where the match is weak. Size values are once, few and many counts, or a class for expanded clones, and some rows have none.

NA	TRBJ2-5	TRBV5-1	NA	CASRAGTGSQGLETQYF	TGCGCCAGCAGAGCGGGAACCGGGTCCCAGGGGTTGGAGACCCAGTACTTC
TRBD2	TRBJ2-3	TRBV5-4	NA	CASSYLAGRNLPAGDTQYF	TGTGCCAGCAGCTACTTAGCGGGGCGGAACCTTCCAGCGGGAGATACGCAGTATTTT
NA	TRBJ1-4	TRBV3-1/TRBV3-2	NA	CASSLRGTNEKLFF	TGTGCCAGCAGCCTGAGGGGGACTAATGAAAAACTGTTTTTT
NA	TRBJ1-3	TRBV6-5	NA	CASTPLPPSGNTIYF	TGTGCCAGCACTCCACTCCCACCCTCTGGAAACACCATATATTTT
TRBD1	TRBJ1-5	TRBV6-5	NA	CASRDRLLSNQPQHF	TGTGCCAGCCGGGACAGGCTCTTAAGCAATCAGCCCCAGCATTTT
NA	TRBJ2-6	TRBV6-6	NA	CASSPRDTNSGANVLTF	TGTGCCAGCAGTCCCCGGGACACCAACTCTGGGGCCAACGTCCTGACTTTC
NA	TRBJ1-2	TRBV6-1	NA	CASSEFGALYGYTF	TGTGCCAGCAGTGAATTTGGGGCGTTATATGGCTACACCTTC
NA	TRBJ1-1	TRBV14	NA	CASSQVYGGTEAFF	TGTGCCAGCAGCCAAGTGTACGGGGGTACTGAAGCTTTCTTT
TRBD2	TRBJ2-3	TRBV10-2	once	CASSPAGGGGPQYF	TGCGCCAGTTCACCAGCGGGGGGCGGTGGGCCGCAGTATTTT
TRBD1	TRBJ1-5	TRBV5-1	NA	CASSLGDRGHQPQHF	TGCGCCAGCAGCTTGGGGGACAGGGGGCATCAGCCCCAGCATTTT
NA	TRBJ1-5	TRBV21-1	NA	CGLGLGNQPQHF	TGTGGCCTGGGACTTGGCAATCAGCCCCAGCATTTT
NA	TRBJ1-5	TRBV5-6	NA	CASSLAQGRSEPQHF	TGTGCCAGCAGCTTGGCGCAGGGTAGGTCGGAGCCCCAGCATTTT
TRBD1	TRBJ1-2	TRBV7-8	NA	CASSEAGGGYTF	TGTGCCAGCAGCGAAGCAGGGGGCGGCTACACCTTC
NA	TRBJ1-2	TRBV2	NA	CASSDRRDGYTF	TGTGCCAGCAGTGACCGCCGAGATGGCTACACCTTC
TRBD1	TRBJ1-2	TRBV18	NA	CASSPKTGDYGYTF	TGTGCCAGCTCACCTAAGACAGGGGACTATGGCTACACCTTC
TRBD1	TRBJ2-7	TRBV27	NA	CASSFIPGQGYEQYF	TGTGCCAGCAGTTTCATACCGGGACAGGGCTACGAGCAGTACTTC
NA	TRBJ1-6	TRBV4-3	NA	CASSQDRAGAGNSPLHF	TGCGCCAGCAGCCAAGATCGGGCAGGGGCGGGTAATTCACCCCTCCACTTT
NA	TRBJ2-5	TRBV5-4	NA	CASSLLRGQETQYF	TGTGCCAGCAGCTTGTTACGGGGTCAAGAGACCCAGTACTTC
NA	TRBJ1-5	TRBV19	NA	CASTAGISNQPQHF	TGTGCCAGTACCGCGGGGATAAGCAATCAGCCCCAGCATTTT
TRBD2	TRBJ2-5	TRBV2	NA	CASSEARSGGRGETQYF	TGTGCCAGCAGTGAAGCGCGTAGCGGGGGCCGGGGGGAGACCCAGTACTTC
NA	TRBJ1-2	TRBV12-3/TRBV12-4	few	CASSLLPGGYTF	TGTGCCAGCAGTTTACTCCCGGGTGGCTACACCTTC
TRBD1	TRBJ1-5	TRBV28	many	CASSMTGVNQPQHF	TGTGCCAGCAGTATGACAGGGGTCAATCAGCCCCAGCATTTT
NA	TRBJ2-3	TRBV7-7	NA	CASSQTAGTDTQYF	TGTGCCAGCAGTCAGACTGCGGGTACGGATACGCAGTATTTT
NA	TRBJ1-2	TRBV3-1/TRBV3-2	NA	CASSQATSSGGYTF	TGTGCCAGCAGCCAAGCCACGAGTTCAGGAGGCTACACCTTC
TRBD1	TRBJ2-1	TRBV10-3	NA	CAISDWDRGHNEQFF	TGTGCCATCAGTGACTGGGACAGGGGACACAATGAGCAGTTCTTC
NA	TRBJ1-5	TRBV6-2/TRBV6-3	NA	CASSPPRRQGFDNQPQHF	TGTGCCAGCAGCCCTCCCCGTCGTCAGGGATTTGACAATCAGCCCCAGCATTTT
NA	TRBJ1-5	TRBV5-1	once	CASSAGAGTGQPQHF	TGCGCCAGCAGCGCCGGTGCTGGGACTGGGCAGCCCCAGCATTTT
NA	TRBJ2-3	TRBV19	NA	CASSTGLGTDTQYF	TGTGCCAGTAGTACAGGGTTAGGGACAGATACGCAGTATTTT
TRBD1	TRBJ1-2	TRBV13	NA	CASSMTGTYGYTF	TGTGCCAGCAGCATGACAGGGACCTATGGCTACACCTTC
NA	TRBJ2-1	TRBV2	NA	CASSDRGNEQFF	TGTGCCAGCAGTGACCGGGGCAATGAGCAGTTCTTC
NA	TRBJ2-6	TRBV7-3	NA	CASSPRVGAGLSGANVLTF	TGTGCCAGCAGCCCCCGCGTGGGCGCAGGGCTCTCTGGGGCCAACGTCCTGACTTTC
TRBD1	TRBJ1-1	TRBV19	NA	CASSGRDRGRLVDTEAFF	TGTGCCAGTAGTGGAAGGGACAGGGGGCGTTTGGTGGACACTGAAGCTTTCTTT
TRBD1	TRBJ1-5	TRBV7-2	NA	CASSWGQGKAQPQHF	TGTGCCAGCAGCTGGGGACAGGGGAAGGCTCAGCCCCAGCATTTT
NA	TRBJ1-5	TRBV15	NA	CATSRATRGARLQPQHF	TGTGCCACCAGCAGAGCTACCCGGGGGGCGCGACTTCAGCCCCAGCATTTT
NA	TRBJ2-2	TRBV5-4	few	CASSLAGTGELFF	TGTGCCAGCAGCTTGGCGGGCACCGGGGAGCTGTTTTTT
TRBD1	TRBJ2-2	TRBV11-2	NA	CASSRQGVRTGELFF	TGTGCCAGCAGCCGACAGGGGGTCAGGACCGGGGAGCTGTTTTTT
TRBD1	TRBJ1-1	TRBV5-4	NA	CASSPGWGQTEAFF	TGTGCCAGCAGCCCCGGGTGGGGACAGACTGAAGCTTTCTTT
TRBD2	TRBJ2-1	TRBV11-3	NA	CASSLELAGFRGEQFF	TGTGCCAGCAGCCTGGAACTAGCGGGATTCCGGGGTGAGCAGTTCTTC
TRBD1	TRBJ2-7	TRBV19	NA	CARKGRDRGYEQYF	TGTGCCAGAAAGGGCCGGGACAGGGGCTACGAGCAGTACTTC
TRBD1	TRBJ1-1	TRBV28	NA	CASMRQGAGDTEAFF	TGTGCCAGCATGCGACAGGGGGCAGGAGACACTGAAGCTTTCTTT
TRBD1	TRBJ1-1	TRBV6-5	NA	CASSTDRGAEAFF	TGTGCCAGCAGCACTGACAGGGGTGCTGAAGCTTTCTTT
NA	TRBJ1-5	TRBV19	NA	CASSEGAGSNQPQHF	TGTGCCAGTAGTGAAGGGGCGGGAAGCAATCAGCCCCAGCATTTT
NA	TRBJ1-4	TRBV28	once	CASTSSGRGDEKLFF	TGTGCCAGCACTTCATCGGGACGGGGGGATGAAAAACTGTTTTTT
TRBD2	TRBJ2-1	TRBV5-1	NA	CASSLGLAVYDEQFF	TGCGCCAGCAGCTTGGGACTAGCTGTGTACGATGAGCAGTTCTTC
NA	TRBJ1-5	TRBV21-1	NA	CASSTRGEVDSNQPQHF	TGTGCCAGCAGCACTCGGGGGGAGGTAGATAGCAATCAGCCCCAGCATTTT
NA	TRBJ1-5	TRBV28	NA	CASRMTLSNQPQHF	TGTGCCAGCAGAATGACACTTAGCAATCAGCCCCAGCATTTT
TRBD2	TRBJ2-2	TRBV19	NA	CASRTSGGTGELFF	TGTGCCAGTAGAACTAGCGGGGGGACCGGGGAGCTGTTTTTT